The entry below describes one TCR beta chain. No antigen is known for it. No per-base quality is available; no much larger clone lies one base away. The CDR3 holds 15 amino acids from the cysteine to the phenylalanine. The only DNA kept is the CDR3, 45 bases in frame from the first base. Sequences MNHEY (CDR1) and SMNVEV (CDR2) are obtained from the germline V gene (reference sequence). Trimming at the junction amounts to 6 bases on V and 5 bases on J, and the germline ends lie 16 bases apart. This sample is drawn from a study of cytotoxic CD8 clonotypes in ibrutinib-treated CLL (dated by TCRdb to about 2021). For the wider study: The cohort included some 14 treatment-naive and ten to eleven relapsed/refractory patients; 17 were IGHV unmutated. Every remission and progressive disease sample was obtained while ibrutinib was still being received by the patients. The response samples were drawn at a median of approximately 11 months into treatment, with a range of about 6 to 40 months. Longitudinal samples were available for about 30% of the 86 trial participants. On average, each sample had approximately 280,000 productive templates and approximately 85,000 productive rearrangements. Partial responses were observed in about 25 patients and complete responses in 2; after a median follow-up of 68 months, remission was maintained in around 14 patients and progression was observed in approximately 12. Cryopreserved peripheral blood mononuclear cells were collected before treatment, at response, and at either disease progression or sustained remission.

On a MiSeq, deep resolution sequencing aimed for a depth between 1 in 1 million and 1 in 200,000 T cells, with each clonotype covered around 10x on average. The immunoSEQ hsTCRB Kit was used to generate the TCR beta libraries. The study's processing was this. ImmunoSEQ Data Assistant and ImmunoSEQ Analyzer were used for data analysis, and V, D and J genes were assigned according to IMGT definitions. Clonality, which ranges from 0 to 1, was calculated as one minus the normalized Shannon entropy of productive rearrangement frequencies. Only overrepresented clonotypes making up at least 0.05% of each patient's repertoire were included in the public clonotype analysis. Roughly 12 age-matched healthy donor repertoires from immuneACCESS were used as controls for clonality. The source is immuneACCESS, and TCRdb retained only in-frame sequences with V and J called. Part of the clones is not carried over; for the studies checked, unresolved V genes explain less than half of this, and the remainder is unexplained. Clonal size and the V and J genes are those of that table, whereas D and trimming came from the DNA. The sample table records 130,000 to 150,000 clones; about four fifths of these occur just once. The top ten clones comprise 9.5% to 15% of the sample.

Summary of the overall study and its limitations: Public clonotypes were rare and either contracted or stayed stable during treatment, and the rise in clonality at ibrutinib response reflected the expansion of private clonotypes. Clonality increased at ibrutinib response, stayed stable in sustained remission, and fell back toward baseline at progression. At baseline, clonality was higher than in age-matched healthy donors and showed a strong correlation with circulating CD8+ T-cell counts. Sustained-remission and progressing patients did not have matched sampling times, and lymph node repertoires were not examined.

Reading the label with the study, this specimen's time point is: about a year on ibrutinib. Roughly 1.9 micrograms of genomic DNA were extracted from cryopreserved PBMCs for TCR beta library preparation. Longitudinal blood samples from CLL patients on ibrutinib monotherapy were analyzed using high-throughput TCR beta sequencing. The patients took part in an open-label, single-center phase 2 trial of ibrutinib monotherapy. The sequencing used PBMCs, collected after 12 months of ibrutinib treatment. The origin of this receptor is a human donor with chronic lymphocytic leukemia. Rearrangement joined TRBV27 to TRBJ2-2; the D gene is perhaps TRBD1, on 6 matching bases. The CDR3 protein: CASSFTGIRTGELFF. The DNA reads as follows: TGTGCCAGCAGCTTCACAGGGATAAGGACCGGGGAGCTGTTTTTT.